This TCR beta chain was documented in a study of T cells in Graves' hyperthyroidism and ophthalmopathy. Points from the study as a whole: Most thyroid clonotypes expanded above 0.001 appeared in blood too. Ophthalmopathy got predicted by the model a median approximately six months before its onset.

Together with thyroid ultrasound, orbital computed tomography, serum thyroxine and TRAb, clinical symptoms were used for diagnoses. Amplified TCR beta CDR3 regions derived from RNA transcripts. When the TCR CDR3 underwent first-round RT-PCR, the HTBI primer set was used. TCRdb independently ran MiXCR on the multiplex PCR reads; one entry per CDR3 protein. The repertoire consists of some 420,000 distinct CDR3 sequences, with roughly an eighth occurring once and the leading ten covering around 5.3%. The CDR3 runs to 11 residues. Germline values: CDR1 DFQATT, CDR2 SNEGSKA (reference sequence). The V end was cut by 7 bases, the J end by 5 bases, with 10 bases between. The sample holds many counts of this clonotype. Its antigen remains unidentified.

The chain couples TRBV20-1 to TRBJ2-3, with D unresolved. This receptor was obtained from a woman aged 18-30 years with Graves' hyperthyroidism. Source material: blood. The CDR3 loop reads CSGSQRDTQYF. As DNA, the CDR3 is TGCAGTGGTAGCCAGAGAGATACGCAGTATTTT.